These 23 T cell receptor beta chains were all obtained from the same sample, sequenced in a study of blood T cell repertoires in COVID-19. Repertoires were generated with immunoSEQ multiplex PCR, while TCRdb's copy carries only in-frame clones and drops some. The sample lists roughly 100,000 clones; roughly four fifths were seen once. The source material was peripheral blood. All receptors derive from a man in his sixties with acute or convalescent COVID-19.

This clone was seen a few times. V and J are TRBV18 and TRBJ1-4; 9 bases are a match to TRBD1. J lost 2 bases, V lost 5 bases, and 12 bases had no gene match. The CDR3 covers 18 residues. Germline V gene lookup returns CDR1 KGHSH and CDR2 LQKENI. This chain's CDR3 is CASSYTPGQGVTNEKLFF. Here the CDR3 DNA reads TGTGCCAGCTCATACACGCCGGGACAGGGTGTTACTAATGAAAAACTGTTTTTT.

Here the CDR3 reads CASSLLEGTEAFF. The CDR3 DNA is TGTGCCAGCAGCTTACTTGAGGGCACTGAAGCTTTCTTT. The chain employs TRBV7-8 and TRBJ1-1; the D is unclear. CDR1 is SGHVS, CDR2 FQNEAQ, per germline. CDR3 size: 13 residues. Trimming removed 2 bases from V and 4 bases from J, with 8 bases in between.

This rearrangement joins TRBV19 to TRBJ2-3; TRBD2 is a possible D gene (6 bases). The CDR3 sequence is 15 residues long. CDR1 LNHDA and CDR2 SQIVND come from the germline V gene (reference sequence). Trimming stripped 5 bases from V and 7 bases from J, with 19 bases between. CDR3 sequence reads: CASSLNTGTGNTQYF. CDR3 DNA: TGTGCCAGTAGTCTTAACACCGGGACTGGAAATACGCAGTATTTT.

This clone occurred a few times. The rearrangement uses TRBV2 and TRBJ2-6, with D unresolved. CDR1 SNHLY and CDR2 FYNNEI come from the germline V gene. The CDR3 loop spans 15 amino acids. Trimming cost V 7 bases and J 0 bases, with 10 bases left between them. The CDR3 loop reads CASIGVSSGANVLTF. In DNA form, the CDR3 reads TGTGCCAGCATTGGAGTCTCCTCTGGGGCCAACGTCCTGACTTTC.

The V and J genes are TRBV3-1 (or the pseudogene TRBV3-2) and TRBJ2-7; the match to TRBD1 covers 7 bases. The CDR3 is 14 amino acids. Germline-derived CDR1 and CDR2 are LGHDT and YNNKEL (reference sequence). The V and J ends lost 4 bases and 4 bases, in that order; junction bases with no gene match: 7. CDR3 amino acids: CASSPRTGKYEQYF. For the CDR3, the DNA is TGTGCCAGCAGCCCCCGGACAGGTAAATACGAGCAGTACTTC.

V and J are TRBV6-2 or TRBV6-3 and TRBJ2-3; D not certain. Germline V gene data show CDR1 as MNHEY and CDR2 as SVGEGT. Trimming took off 0 bases at V and 6 bases at J, with 10 bases between the two ends. This CDR3 contains 14 residues. CDR3 bases: TGTGCCAGCAGTTACTCGAACAGTCTGGATACGCAGTATTTT. This gives the protein CASSYSNSLDTQYF.

The chain has TRBV19 and TRBJ2-1, with D maybe TRBD2 (6 bases). The V end was cut by 2 bases, the J end by 2 bases, with 10 bases between. This CDR3 comprises 15 residues. Germline CDR1 LNHDA, CDR2 SQIVND (reference sequence). CDR3 loop: CASSILASTYNEQFF. As DNA, the CDR3 is TGTGCCAGTAGTATACTAGCGTCTACCTACAATGAGCAGTTCTTC.

The chain couples TRBV2 to TRBJ1-5; 8 nucleotides line up with TRBD1. Losses at the gene ends were 8 bases for V and 4 bases for J; bases not matched to a gene: 7. CDR1 and CDR2 from the germline V gene are SNHLY and FYNNEI. The length of the CDR3 is 14 residues. The CDR3 region is CASSGTGENQPQHF. In DNA form, the CDR3 reads TGTGCCAGCTCCGGGACAGGTGAGAATCAGCCCCAGCATTTT. Using reference TRBV2 and TRBJ1-5 for the parts outside the CDR3, the full variable domain is EPEVTQTPSHQVTQMGQEVILRCVPISNHLYFYWYRQILGQKVEFLVSFYNNEISEKSEIFDDQFSVERPDGSNFTLKIRSTKLEDSAMYFCASSGTGENQPQHFGDGTRLSIL.

The chain is built from TRBV6-1 and TRBJ1-5; 8 bases match TRBD1. This CDR3 is 15 amino acids long. The V gene end was trimmed by 2 bases and the J gene end by 5 bases; junction bases not matched to a gene: 5. The V gene's germline CDR1 is MNHNS and CDR2 SASEGT. In nucleotides, the CDR3 is TGTGCCAGCAGTGAAAGGGGACAGGAGCATCAGCCCCAGCATTTT. Translation gives CASSERGQEHQPQHF.

The chain is built from TRBV28 and TRBJ2-7; D is possibly TRBD2 (7 bases). The CDR3 has 15 residues. V was clipped by 7 bases and J by 3 bases, with 19 bases between them. Germline V gene lookup returns CDR1 MDHEN and CDR2 SYDVKM. The CDR3 DNA follows: TGTGCCAGCACCCCCGGTGGGGGGGCGTTCTACGAGCAGTACTTC. This encodes CASTPGGGAFYEQYF.

J is TRBJ2-1 and V is TRBV18, with D unresolved. V lost 4 bases, J lost 8 bases, and 6 bases lay in between. Germline CDR1 and CDR2: KGHSH and LQKENI. The CDR3 consists of 11 residues. CDR3 nucleotides: TGTGCCAGCTCACAAGGAGATGAGCAGTTCTTC. It is translated as CASSQGDEQFF.

The chain combines TRBV7-9 with TRBJ2-3, with a tentative D call TRBD1 (7 bases). CDR3 length: 16 residues. The V and J ends lost 2 bases and 2 bases respectively, with 14 bases between them. Germline V CDR1 and CDR2: SEHNR, FQNEAQ (reference sequence). The CDR3 protein is CASSLWGGQVTDTQYF. As DNA, the CDR3 is TGTGCCAGCAGCTTATGGGGAGGACAGGTCACAGATACGCAGTATTTT.

The J gene is TRBJ1-5, the V gene TRBV7-8; D is unresolved. This CDR3 comprises 15 residues. V lost 4 bases to trimming and J lost 5 bases, with 15 bases between them. CDR1 is SGHVS and CDR2 is FQNEAQ in the germline V gene. DNA of the CDR3: TGTGCCAGCAGCTCCTATGGGCCAGGCGATCAGCCCCAGCATTTT. This sequence encodes CASSSYGPGDQPQHF.

This clone showed up just a few times. The chain employs TRBV9 and TRBJ1-1, with TRBD1 identical over 7 bases. From germline, CDR1 is SGDLS and CDR2 YYNGEE. The CDR3 loop spans 14 amino acids. V shed 4 bases and J 0 bases; nucleotides not matched to a gene: 3. The CDR3 sequence is CASSRGTVNTEAFF. The CDR3 DNA is TGTGCCAGCAGCCGAGGGACAGTGAACACTGAAGCTTTCTTT.

The chain joins TRBV3-1 (or the pseudogene TRBV3-2) to TRBJ2-1; D possibly corresponds to TRBD1 (5 bases). Trimming pared 1 base from V and 2 bases from J, leaving 24 bases between. Germline V gene sequence: CDR1 LGHDT, CDR2 YNNKEL (reference sequence). This CDR3 has 20 residues. CDR3 loop: CASSQASSIVRGITYNEQFF. The CDR3 DNA sequence: TGTGCCAGCAGCCAAGCTTCGTCTATCGTAAGGGGAATCACCTACAATGAGCAGTTCTTC.

This clone occurred a few times. V is TRBV30 and J is TRBJ2-7; a possible D gene is TRBD1 (6 bases). Trimming cost V 4 bases and J 3 bases, with 7 bases left between them. CDR1 is GTSNPN and CDR2 is SVGIG in the germline V gene (reference sequence). This CDR3 region has 11 residues. The CDR3: CAWTRGYEQYF. The CDR3 coding sequence is TGTGCCTGGACCAGGGGCTACGAGCAGTACTTC.

The rearrangement joins TRBV28 to TRBJ2-7, with D perhaps matching TRBD2 (5 bases). Germline lookup yields CDR1 MDHEN and CDR2 SYDVKM. CDR3 length: 14 amino acids. V was shortened by 6 bases and J by 2 bases, with 14 bases between the two germline ends. CDR3 sequence: CASRREDSTYEQYF. CDR3 bases: TGTGCCAGCAGAAGAGAGGACTCGACCTACGAGCAGTACTTC.

The rearrangement links TRBV19 to TRBJ1-5, with a tentative D call TRBD1 (6 bases). The CDR3 covers 16 residues. V gave up 6 bases and J gave up 1 base, with 16 bases separating them. Germline-derived CDR1 and CDR2 are LNHDA and SQIVND (reference sequence). This CDR3 is CASRSDQGTSNQPQHF. The CDR3 nucleotides are TGTGCCAGTAGGTCTGATCAGGGGACGAGCAATCAGCCCCAGCATTTT.

This clone turned up a few times. This sequence joins TRBV5-1 and TRBJ2-3, with D unresolved. CDR1 is SGHRS, CDR2 YFSETQ, per germline. The CDR3 covers 14 residues. Deletions cut 0 bases from V and 4 bases from J, with 9 bases between. CDR3 region: CASSLGALSDTQYF. CDR3 in DNA: TGCGCCAGCAGCTTGGGGGCACTCTCAGATACGCAGTATTTT.

This clone was counted between two and nine times. The CDR3 loop reads CASSFRGYGYTF. The CDR3 DNA follows: TGTGCCAGCAGTTTCAGGGGCTATGGCTACACCTTC. This chain connects TRBV6-5 to TRBJ1-2, with a weak D call TRBD1 (6 bases). Trimming pared 4 bases from V and 4 bases from J, leaving 7 bases between. CDR1 is MNHEY, CDR2 SVGAGI, per germline. This CDR3 spans 12 amino acids.

This rearrangement joins TRBV9 to TRBJ1-1, with 9 bases that match TRBD1. This CDR3 is built from 17 residues. Germline trimming cut 4 bases from V and 3 bases from J; bases unmatched to any gene: 13. Germline CDR1 and CDR2: SGDLS and YYNGEE. DNA of the CDR3: TGTGCCAGCAGCCCTTGGACAGGGGAGAGCATTTACACTGAAGCTTTCTTT. Its protein product is CASSPWTGESIYTEAFF.

V is TRBV7-9 and J is TRBJ1-5; tentatively, D is TRBD1 (6 bases). Between the trimmed V and J ends, which lost 5 bases and 0 bases, there was a span of 14 bases. From germline, CDR1 is SEHNR and CDR2 FQNEAQ (reference sequence). The CDR3 sequence is 16 residues long. CDR3 region: CASSRGAGDSNQPQHF. The CDR3 DNA follows: TGTGCCAGCAGCCGAGGGGCAGGGGATAGCAATCAGCCCCAGCATTTT.

This clone was observed a handful of times. V gene TRBV2 combines with J gene TRBJ2-2, with 10 nucleotides matching TRBD1. J gave up 0 bases and V 6 bases, and 4 bases lay outside the gene matches. This CDR3 contains 16 residues. The germline gives CDR1 SNHLY, CDR2 FYNNEI. In DNA form, the CDR3 reads TGTGCCAGCAGCCGGGACAGGGGAGCGAACACCGGGGAGCTGTTTTTT. Translating gives CASSRDRGANTGELFF.